Sequencing of this T cell receptor beta chain was carried out in a study of metastatic and nonmetastatic thyroid tumors. TCRdb called clones again from the PCR reads with MiXCR. The repertoire holds around 3,400 clones, approximately 40% seen once, with approximately 19% in the top ten. Treatment of any kind had been given to no patient before thyroid surgery. Trimming took 3 bases from V and 8 from J, leaving 11 bases between them. The CDR3 has 12 amino acids. Germline CDR1 is MDHEN and CDR2 is SYDVKM. This clone turned up a few times. This sequence was found in a female donor with papillary thyroid cancer or a benign thyroid nodule (not recorded which). Some clones in this sample may be carry-over from other donors' samples. The V call is TRBV28, the J call TRBJ2-7; perhaps TRBD1 as D (6 bases). Input material: adjacent normal tissue. CDR3 bases: TGTGCCAGCAGTTTTATAAGGGGGAAGCAGTACTTC. Protein product: CASSFIRGKQYF.